Listed here is a single TCR beta chain. This CDR3 is built from 15 residues. Germline CDR1 reads SGHVS; CDR2 reads FNYEAQ. After removal of 5 bases from V and 7 bases from J, the junction contained 11 bases not matched to a gene. With a J-beta primer mix and a sample-barcoded 5' primer, a second PCR ran about 7 to 12 cycles. TCRdb analysed the 5' RACE reads with MiXCR anew, one entry per CDR3 protein. Here the sample spans 700,000 or so distinct CDR3 sequences, approximately 21% being singletons. The data are from a study of blood T cells in healthy people across ages. This receptor was identified in a man in his sixties or seventies in good health. The chain carries TRBV7-6 and TRBJ2-5, with TRBD1 matching 9 bases. The sequenced sample consisted of blood. The CDR3 DNA sequence: TGTGCCAGCAGCCTCGGACAGGGGAGTTCAGGGACCCAGTACTTC. As protein: CASSLGQGSSGTQYF.